This T cell receptor beta chain derives from a study of blood T cells in healthy people across ages. Germline V lookup: CDR1 SEHNR, CDR2 FQNEAQ (reference sequence). The CDR3 totals 14 residues. Trimming removed 3 bases from V and 7 bases from J; junction bases left unmatched: 7. Overall study results and limits: Across the age range, TCR beta diversity per million T cells fell in a roughly linear way.

A sample-barcoded 5' primer and a J-beta primer mix were used in a second PCR of roughly 6 to 11 cycles. TCRdb analysed the 5' RACE reads with MiXCR anew, one entry per CDR3 protein. This table holds about 1.1 million distinct CDR3 sequences, roughly two fifths found once. Points on this clonotype: Its antigen is undetermined.

The specimen was blood. This chain connects TRBV7-9 to TRBJ1-2; TRBD1 agrees at 8 bases. The clonotype originates from a man between 18 and 29 years old in good health. CDR3 in DNA: TGTGCCAGCAGCTTGACAGGGGAGACTACTGGCTACACCTTC. This codes for CASSLTGETTGYTF.